Detailed here is one T cell receptor (beta chain). V was clipped by 0 bases and J by 0 bases, with 16 bases between them. The CDR3 sequence is 18 residues long. CDR1 LGHNA and CDR2 YSLEER come from the germline V gene. For the second PCR, which ran for about 6 to 11 cycles, a sample-barcoded 5' primer and a J-beta primer mix were used. MiXCR, applied by TCRdb to the 5' RACE reads, yields one record per CDR3 protein. The profile shows about 1.1 million distinct CDR3 sequences, roughly two fifths of them singletons. The sample is drawn from a study of blood T cells in healthy people across ages. The source of this sequence is a man aged 18-30 years in good health. The chain employs TRBV4-3 and TRBJ2-3; D is uncertain. Specimen: blood. The CDR3 reads CASSQDILVATSTDTQYF. In DNA, the CDR3 is TGCGCCAGCAGCCAAGATATTCTTGTTGCGACTAGCACAGATACGCAGTATTTT.